Shown below are 2 T cell receptor beta chains from a single sample sequenced in a study of blood T cell repertoires in COVID-19. Data came from immunoSEQ multiplex PCR; TCRdb stores just in-frame clones and leaves some out. Seen here are more than 70,000 clones, approximately 89% observed once, and the top ten hold 5% to 6.5%. Sequenced material: peripheral blood. The receptors come from a man aged 50 to 60 with active COVID-19.

The chain recombines TRBV7-3 with TRBJ2-1; no clear D. The CDR3 is 13 amino acids. Looked up from germline, CDR1 is SGHTA and CDR2 is FQGTGA. Trimming removed 5 bases from V and 5 bases from J, with 10 bases in between. The CDR3 DNA is TGTGCCAGCAGCCCGGCCCGGGACAATGAGCAGTTCTTC. This encodes CASSPARDNEQFF.

This clone was recorded once. The chain employs TRBV5-1 and TRBJ2-5; TRBD1 aligns across 7 bases. Germline V gene sequence: CDR1 SGHRS, CDR2 YFSETQ. The CDR3 has 15 residues. Losses at the gene ends were 3 bases for V and 2 bases for J; bases not matched to a gene: 7. CDR3 sequence (DNA): TGCGCCAGCAGCTGGGCAGGGGGTTCACAAGAGACCCAGTACTTC. It is translated as CASSWAGGSQETQYF. The full variable domain, with the rest looked up from reference TRBV5-1 and TRBJ2-5, is KAGVTQTPRYLIKTRGQQVTLSCSPISGHRSVSWYQQTPGQGLQFLFEYFSETQRNKGNFPGRFSGRQFSNSRSEMNVSTLELGDSALYLCASSWAGGSQETQYFGPGTRLLVL.